Below, 19 T cell receptor beta chains from the same sample are listed, as sequenced in a study of graft-versus-host responses after intestinal transplantation. The antigens for these receptors are not known. The protocol was immunoSEQ multiplex PCR, while the TCRdb copy is restricted to in-frame clones and leaves out a portion. The repertoire includes about 28,000 clones, roughly 80% of them detected once, and approximately 20% sits in the top ten. Material: unstimulated CD8+ T cells sorted from spleen or lymph node cells, obtained before intestinal transplant. The receptors originated from a human donor who received an intestinal transplant.

The chain joins TRBV7-6 to TRBJ1-2, with 7 bases identical to TRBD1. Germline V gives CDR1 SGHVS, CDR2 FNYEAQ. This CDR3 contains 15 residues. V shed 4 bases, J shed 2 bases, and the junction held 7 bases outside the gene matches. The CDR3 reads CASSSYPGQNYGYTF. CDR3 DNA: TGTGCCAGCAGCTCTTACCCGGGACAGAACTATGGCTACACCTTC.

The CDR3 here is CASSAYLTSGGYTQYF. The CDR3 DNA is TGTGCCAGCAGTGCCTATTTGACTAGCGGGGGGTATACGCAGTATTTT. This chain joins TRBV6-1 and TRBJ2-3, with 13 positions matching TRBD2. Per the germline V gene, CDR1 is MNHNS and CDR2 is SASEGT. The CDR3 consists of 16 residues. V lost 4 bases to trimming and J lost 7 bases; unmatched junction nucleotides: 8.

This clone appeared a single time. The V call is TRBV29-1, the J call TRBJ2-3; 14 nucleotides line up with TRBD2. There are 17 residues in the CDR3. The V and J ends lost 4 bases and 2 bases, in that order; junction bases with no gene match: 8. Germline V gives CDR1 SQVTM, CDR2 ANQGSEA. The chain's CDR3 is CSVVGLAGVVNTDTQYF. The DNA for the CDR3 is TGCAGCGTTGTGGGACTAGCGGGAGTTGTCAACACAGATACGCAGTATTTT.

This clone has just a few counts. CDR3 nucleotides: TGTGCCTGGAGAACACCGATAGGACAGTCCGAGCAGTACTTC. Amino acid sequence: CAWRTPIGQSEQYF. The V and J genes are TRBV30 and TRBJ2-7, with D perhaps matching TRBD1 (6 bases). This CDR3 contains 14 residues. CDR1 GTSNPN and CDR2 SVGIG come from the germline V gene (reference sequence). V lost 3 bases and J 6 bases, leaving 18 bases between the germline ends.

V usage is TRBV5-1 and J usage is TRBJ2-5; 8 bases align to TRBD2. The CDR3 extends over 15 amino acids. Germline loops: CDR1 SGHRS, CDR2 YFSETQ. The junction had 6 bases not matched to a gene; V was cut back by 0 bases and J by 5 bases. The CDR3 protein is CASSLGGLGRETQYF. The CDR3 DNA follows: TGCGCCAGCAGCTTGGGGGGACTAGGAAGGGAGACCCAGTACTTC.

CDR3 DNA: TGTGCCAGCAGTTACTCCACCCTAGCGGCCAACTACGAGCAGTACTTC. It codes for CASSYSTLAANYEQYF. This chain links TRBV6-5 with TRBJ2-7, with 7 bases that match TRBD2. This CDR3 spans 16 amino acids. V shed 0 bases, J shed 3 bases, and the junction held 8 bases outside the gene matches. Germline V gene lookup returns CDR1 MNHEY and CDR2 SVGAGI.

The chain links TRBV7-6 to TRBJ2-7, with D tentatively TRBD2 (6 bases). Trimming pared 2 bases from V and 5 bases from J, leaving 16 bases between. CDR1 and CDR2 (germline): SGHVS, FNYEAQ. This CDR3 region has 15 residues. CDR3 sequence (DNA): TGTGCCAGCAGCTTATTGGCGGGGCCCTTCGACGAGCAGTACTTC. Translated: CASSLLAGPFDEQYF.

J is TRBJ2-7 and V is TRBV5-6, with D possibly matching TRBD1 (5 bases). In germline, CDR1 is SGHDT, CDR2 YYEEEE. This CDR3 is 14 amino acids long. Trimming stripped 0 bases from V and 5 bases from J, with 12 bases between. The chain's CDR3 is CASSLVQGWHEQYF. The CDR3 DNA is TGTGCCAGCAGCTTGGTGCAGGGCTGGCACGAGCAGTACTTC. Filled out from reference TRBV5-6 and TRBJ2-7, the complete variable domain reads DAGVTQSPTHLIKTRGQQVTLRCSPKSGHDTVSWYQQALGQGPQFIFQYYEEEERQRGNFPDRFSGHQFPNYSSELNVNALLLGDSALYLCASSLVQGWHEQYFGPGTRLTVT.

The V and J genes are TRBV27 and TRBJ2-7, with 9 nucleotides matching TRBD2. The CDR3 runs 17 residues. V dropped 4 bases and J dropped 3; count of bases not matched to a gene: 13. Germline CDR1 and CDR2: MNHEY and SMNVEV (reference sequence). This CDR3 reads CASSYGVPLAGNYEQYF. DNA for the CDR3: TGTGCCAGCAGTTATGGTGTACCGCTAGCGGGAAACTACGAGCAGTACTTC.

In nucleotides, the CDR3 is TGTGCCACCAGCAGGGGACATTACACTGAAGCTTTCTTT. Protein sequence: CATSRGHYTEAFF. The V and J genes are TRBV15 and TRBJ1-1; D possibly corresponds to TRBD1 (6 bases). The CDR3 length is 13 residues. Germline V gives CDR1 LNHNV, CDR2 YYDKDF (reference sequence). V was trimmed by 3 bases and J by 3 bases, leaving 8 bases between them.

V usage is TRBV7-2 and J usage is TRBJ1-6, with a tentative D call TRBD1 (5 bases). The CDR3 has 18 amino acids. The germline gives CDR1 SGHTA, CDR2 FQGNSA. Trimming cost V 1 base and J 0 bases, with 13 bases left between them. The CDR3 nucleotides read TGTGCCAGCAGCTTAGTTATGCAAGACAGCTCCTATAATTCACCCCTCCACTTT. It yields the protein CASSLVMQDSSYNSPLHF.

This chain connects TRBV1 to TRBJ2-3; the D call TRBD2 from the table was never checked on the DNA. TRBV1 is a pseudogene segment. The CDR3 loop spans 15 amino acids. The CDR3 region is CTSSQGDCSTDTQYF. Written as DNA, the CDR3 is TGCACCAGCAGCCAAGGGGACTGTAGCACAGATACGCAGTATTTT.

The chain uses TRBV4-1 and TRBJ1-1; 10 bases are a match to TRBD1. The CDR3 extends over 17 amino acids. The V gene's germline CDR1 is MGHRA and CDR2 YSYEKL. Trimming removed 6 bases from V and 1 base from J; junction bases left unmatched: 11. CDR3 in DNA: TGCGCCAGCAGGAACGACAGGGGGCTTTTCGCGAACACTGAAGCTTTCTTT. It encodes CASRNDRGLFANTEAFF.

The rearrangement joins TRBV5-6 to TRBJ2-7; 9 bases fit TRBD2. This CDR3 spans 15 amino acids. Germline V gives CDR1 SGHDT, CDR2 YYEEEE. V was pared by 1 base and J by 4 bases, with 6 bases of the junction left unmatched. CDR3 sequence (DNA): TGTGCCAGCAGCTTGTGGCGGGGGGGATTGTACGAGCAGTACTTC. Residues: CASSLWRGGLYEQYF.

The chain employs TRBV27 and TRBJ2-1, with 9 bases lining up with TRBD1. CDR1 and CDR2 (germline): MNHEY, SMNVEV (reference sequence). The ends lost 6 bases at V and 3 bases at J; junction bases unmatched: 12. This CDR3 region has 17 residues. This CDR3 is CASSTTGTGTIYNEQFF. CDR3 sequence (DNA): TGTGCCAGCAGCACTACCGGGACAGGGACAATCTACAATGAGCAGTTCTTC.

CDR3: CASSTLTGGLTTEAFF. Written as DNA, the CDR3 is TGTGCCAGCAGCACTTTGACAGGGGGCCTAACCACTGAAGCTTTCTTT. This chain joins TRBV7-9 and TRBJ1-1; 10 bases align to TRBD1. CDR3 length equals 16 residues. With 5 bases clipped from V and 4 bases from J, the junction kept 10 bases outside the gene matches. Germline CDR1 and CDR2: SEHNR and FQNEAQ (reference sequence).

The V call is TRBV11-2, the J call TRBJ1-3; 11 nucleotides line up with TRBD1. V shed 5 bases, J shed 1 base, and the junction held 7 bases outside the gene matches. This CDR3 contains 17 residues. Germline assignment: CDR1 SGHAT and CDR2 FQNNGV. CDR3 DNA: TGTGCCAGCAGCCCCTGGACAGGGGGCGCGTCTGGAAACACCATATATTTT. Translation gives CASSPWTGGASGNTIYF.

The rearrangement uses TRBV4-1 and TRBJ2-5; TRBD2 aligns across 7 bases. The CDR3 has 15 residues. In germline, CDR1 is MGHRA, CDR2 YSYEKL. The junction had 6 bases not matched to a gene; V was cut back by 0 bases and J by 5 bases. The CDR3 loop is CASSQEGGSLETQYF. The CDR3 DNA reads TGCGCCAGCAGCCAAGAGGGAGGGTCGTTGGAGACCCAGTACTTC.

The chain links TRBV27 to TRBJ2-5; TRBD2 matches 9 bases. V trimming: 4 bases; J trimming: 5 bases; junction bases outside the gene matches: 11. CDR3 length: 16 amino acids. In germline, CDR1 is MNHEY, CDR2 SMNVEV (reference sequence). The CDR3 bases are TGTGCCAGCAGTTCGGGAGCGGGAGGCGGGCCCGAGACCCAGTACTTC. Its protein product is CASSSGAGGGPETQYF.